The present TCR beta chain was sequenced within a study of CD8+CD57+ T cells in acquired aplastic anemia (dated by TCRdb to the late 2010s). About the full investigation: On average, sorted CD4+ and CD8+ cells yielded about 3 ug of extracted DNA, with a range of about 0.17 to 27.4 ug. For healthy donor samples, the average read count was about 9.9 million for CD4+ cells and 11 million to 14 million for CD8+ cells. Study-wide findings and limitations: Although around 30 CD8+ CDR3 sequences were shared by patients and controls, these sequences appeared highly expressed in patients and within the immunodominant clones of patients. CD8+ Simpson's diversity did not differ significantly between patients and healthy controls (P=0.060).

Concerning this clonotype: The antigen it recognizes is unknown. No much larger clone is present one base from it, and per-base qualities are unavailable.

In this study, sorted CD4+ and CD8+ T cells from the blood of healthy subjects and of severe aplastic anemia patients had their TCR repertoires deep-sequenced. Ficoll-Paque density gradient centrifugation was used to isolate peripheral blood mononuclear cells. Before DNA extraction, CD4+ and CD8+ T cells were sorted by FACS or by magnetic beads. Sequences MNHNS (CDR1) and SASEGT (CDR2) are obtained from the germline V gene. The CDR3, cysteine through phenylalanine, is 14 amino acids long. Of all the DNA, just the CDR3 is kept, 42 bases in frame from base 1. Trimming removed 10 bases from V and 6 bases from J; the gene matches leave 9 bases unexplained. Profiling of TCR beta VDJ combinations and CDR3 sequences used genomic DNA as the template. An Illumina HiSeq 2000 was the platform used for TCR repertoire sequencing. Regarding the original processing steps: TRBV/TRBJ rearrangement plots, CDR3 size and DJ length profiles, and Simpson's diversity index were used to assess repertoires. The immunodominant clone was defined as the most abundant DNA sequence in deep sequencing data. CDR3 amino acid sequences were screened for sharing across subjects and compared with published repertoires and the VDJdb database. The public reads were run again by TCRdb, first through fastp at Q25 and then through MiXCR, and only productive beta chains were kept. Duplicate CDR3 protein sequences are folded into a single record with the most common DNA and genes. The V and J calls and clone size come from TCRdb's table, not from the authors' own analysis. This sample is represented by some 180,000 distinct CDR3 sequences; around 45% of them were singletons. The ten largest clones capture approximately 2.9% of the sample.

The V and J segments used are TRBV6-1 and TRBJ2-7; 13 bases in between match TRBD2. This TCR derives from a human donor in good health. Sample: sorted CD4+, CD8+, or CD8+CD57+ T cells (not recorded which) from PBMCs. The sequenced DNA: TGTGCCACCCATCCGGGACTAGCGGGACCCGAGCAGTACTTC. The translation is CATHPGLAGPEQYF.